This TCR beta chain was identified during a study of shared clonotypes between healthy human individuals. Study overall: In total, the donors were a couple of women and a few men aged 18 to 49. Regarding the study as a whole: The study drew on few donors, limiting represented genetic and exposure-history diversity.

Every donor, a Caucasian adult, lived in Nashville, Tennessee. Concerning this clone: Its cognate antigen is unknown.

Authors' processing steps: There were no quality scores in the junction-only immunoSEQ sequences, so filtering differed. This table comes from immunoSEQ multiplex PCR, and its TCRdb copy is limited to in-frame clones, with some not included. The D gene and trimming were derived from the DNA, and the V and J assignments and clone size from that table. The sample has 450,000 to 650,000 clones; roughly 79% are singletons. Germline CDR1 SGHNT, CDR2 YYREEE (reference sequence). The CDR3 extends over 14 amino acids. V was pared by 4 bases and J by 5 bases, with 13 bases between. This clonotype was obtained from a woman aged 40 to 50 in good health. Some clones in this sample may be carry-over from other donors' samples. This sequence joins TRBV5-4 and TRBJ2-1, with D perhaps TRBD2 (5 bases). Sample: PBMCs. The CDR3 spells CASSGSGYDNEQFF. The CDR3 DNA is TGTGCCAGCAGCGGGAGTGGGTATGACAATGAGCAGTTCTTC.